These 11 T cell receptor beta chains were sequenced from one sample in a study of shared clonotypes between healthy human individuals. Data came from immunoSEQ multiplex PCR; TCRdb stores just in-frame clones and leaves some out. Among 2 million to 3 million clones listed, 93% were seen once. The sequencing input was naive CD4+ T cells from PBMCs. Noted subset: CD45RA+ positively selected. The receptors here all came from a man between 18 and 35 years old in good health. Some clones in this sample may be carry-over from other donors' samples.

Note on this clone: Other nucleotide sequences from this sample produce the same CDR3. V and J are TRBV7-3 and TRBJ2-1; possible D gene TRBD1, 5 bases. The germline gives CDR1 SGHTA, CDR2 FQGTGA. Trimming stripped 5 bases from V and 0 bases from J, with 11 bases between. The CDR3 length is 15 residues. As DNA, the CDR3 is TGTGCCAGCAGCCCAAGGGGAAGCTCCTACAATGAGCAGTTCTTC. It yields the protein CASSPRGSSYNEQFF.

The chain joins TRBV7-2 to TRBJ1-1; 9 nucleotides agree with TRBD1. CDR3 length equals 15 residues. Germline CDR1 is SGHTA and CDR2 is FQGNSA. The ends lost 5 bases at V and 5 bases at J; junction bases unmatched: 9. The chain's CDR3 is CASSALTGGRTEAFF. Here the CDR3 DNA reads TGTGCCAGCAGCGCCCTGACAGGGGGAAGGACTGAAGCTTTCTTT.

V usage is TRBV2 and J usage is TRBJ2-1, with D hard to call. Germline CDR1 SNHLY, CDR2 FYNNEI. Between the trimmed V and J ends, which lost 3 bases and 9 bases, there was a span of 12 bases. The CDR3 is 13 residues long. CDR3 sequence: CASSDDSFSEQFF. In nucleotides, the CDR3 is TGTGCCAGCAGTGACGACTCTTTTTCTGAGCAGTTCTTC.

The chain carries TRBV2 and TRBJ1-3; TRBD1 is a possible D gene (6 bases). The CDR3 is 18 residues long. CDR1 and CDR2 from the germline V gene are SNHLY and FYNNEI. V was cut by 2 bases and J by 0 bases, with 17 bases left in between. The CDR3 is CASSERWTALNSGNTIYF. The CDR3 DNA follows: TGTGCCAGCAGTGAACGCTGGACAGCACTAAACTCTGGAAACACCATATATTTT.

The V and J genes are TRBV29-1 and TRBJ1-3, with unresolved D. The V and J ends lost 8 bases and 0 bases respectively, with 8 bases between them. Germline V gene sequence: CDR1 SQVTM, CDR2 ANQGSEA. The CDR3 loop spans 12 amino acids. The CDR3 region is CSYKSSGNTIYF. The CDR3 DNA sequence: TGCAGCTATAAAAGCTCTGGAAACACCATATATTTT.

The chain joins TRBV28 to TRBJ2-7, with 11 bases aligning to TRBD2. V lost 2 bases and J lost 6; bases outside the gene matches: 6. The CDR3 length is 15 residues. The V gene's germline CDR1 is MDHEN and CDR2 SYDVKM. The CDR3 nucleotides are TGTGCCAGCAGTTTAAGGACTAGCGGGTCGGGCGAGCAGTACTTC. It is translated as CASSLRTSGSGEQYF.

Comment on this clone: The same CDR3 arises from other DNA sequences in this sample as well. The chain is built from TRBV11-2 and TRBJ2-7, with 10 bases matching TRBD2. This CDR3 spans 15 amino acids. The V gene's germline CDR1 is SGHAT and CDR2 FQNNGV. Trimming removed 5 bases from V and 0 bases from J; junction bases left unmatched: 4. CDR3 sequence reads: CASSPTSGASYEQYF. In nucleotides, the CDR3 is TGTGCCAGCAGCCCTACTAGCGGGGCCTCCTACGAGCAGTACTTC.

V and J are TRBV30 and TRBJ1-1, with D perhaps TRBD1 (5 bases). This CDR3 has 11 residues. V was clipped by 2 bases and J by 7 bases, with 8 bases between them. The germline CDR1 and CDR2 sequences are GTSNPN and SVGIG (reference sequence). The CDR3 coding sequence is TGTGCCTGGAGTTTACAGGATGAAGCTTTCTTT. Its protein is CAWSLQDEAFF.

This clone appeared a single time. V is TRBV6-1 and J is TRBJ1-2; TRBD1 aligns across 7 bases. The CDR3 covers 14 residues. CDR1 is MNHNS, CDR2 SASEGT, per germline. Trimming removed 5 bases from V and 3 bases from J; junction bases left unmatched: 6. The CDR3 DNA sequence: TGTGCCAGCAGTACCGGGACAGATTACTATGGCTACACCTTC. Its protein is CASSTGTDYYGYTF.

The rearrangement joins TRBV5-1 to TRBJ1-1, with 7 positions matching TRBD1. The CDR3 runs 14 residues. Unmatched junction bases numbered 7, after V lost 4 bases and J lost 4 bases. Germline lookup yields CDR1 SGHRS and CDR2 YFSETQ. CDR3 bases: TGCGCCAGCAGCGAGGGGGCAGGAAGCACTGAAGCTTTCTTT. It codes for CASSEGAGSTEAFF.

This chain links TRBV18 with TRBJ2-5; 10 bases line up with TRBD2. This CDR3 comprises 14 residues. Germline V gene sequence: CDR1 KGHSH, CDR2 LQKENI. V lost 4 bases, J lost 2 bases, and 1 base stayed unmatched. Here the CDR3 DNA reads TGTGCCAGCTCACTGGGACTAGCGCAAGAGACCCAGTACTTC. This translates into CASSLGLAQETQYF.